The table lists the clone carrying this TCR beta chain with many counts. Antigen specificity is unknown. MiXCR, run by TCRdb on the reads, gives a single entry per CDR3 protein. Among a few hundred thousand distinct CDR3 sequences listed, roughly 13% were seen once. This CDR3 has 14 residues. Unmatched junction bases numbered 8, after V lost 8 bases and J lost 2 bases. CDR1 and CDR2 from the germline V gene are SGHVS and FQNEAQ. The record originates from a study of T cell repertoires in cytomegalovirus infection. About the research overall: An indication of both CMV infection and matching HLA type came from public TCR beta signatures.

Study-wide results and limits: It was HLA-C-restricted CMV-specific TCR beta clonotypes that dominated the response ex vivo.

The TCR sequence derives from a human donor in good health (CMV status not recorded). Some clones in this sample may be carry-over from other donors' samples. V gene TRBV7-8 combines with J gene TRBJ2-5; 7 bases match TRBD2. Material: PBMCs. The CDR3: CASSWRGRQETQYF. The CDR3 bases are TGTGCCAGCTCTTGGCGGGGGAGGCAAGAGACCCAGTACTTC. The full variable domain, rest sourced from reference TRBV7-8 and TRBJ2-5, is GAGVSQSPRYKVAKRGQDVALRCDPISGHVSLFWYQQALGQGPEFLTYFQNEAQLDKSGLPSDRFFAERPEGSVSTLKIQRTQQEDSAVYLCASSWRGRQETQYFGPGTRLLVL.